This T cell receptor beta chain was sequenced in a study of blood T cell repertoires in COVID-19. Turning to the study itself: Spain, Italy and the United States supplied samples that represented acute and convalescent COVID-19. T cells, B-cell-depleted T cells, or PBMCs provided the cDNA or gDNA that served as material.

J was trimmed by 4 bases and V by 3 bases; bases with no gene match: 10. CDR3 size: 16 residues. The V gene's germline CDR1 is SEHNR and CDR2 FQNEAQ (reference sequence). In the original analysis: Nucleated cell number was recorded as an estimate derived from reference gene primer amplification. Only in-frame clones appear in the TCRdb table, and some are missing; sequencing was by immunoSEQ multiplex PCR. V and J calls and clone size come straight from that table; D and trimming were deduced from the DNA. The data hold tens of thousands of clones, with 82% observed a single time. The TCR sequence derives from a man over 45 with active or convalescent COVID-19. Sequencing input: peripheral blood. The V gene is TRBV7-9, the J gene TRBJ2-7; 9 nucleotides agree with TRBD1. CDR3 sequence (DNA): TGTGCCAGCAGCTTGGACCCGGGACAGGGTTATTACGAGCAGTACTTC. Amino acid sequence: CASSLDPGQGYYEQYF.